Listed here are 7 T cell receptor beta chains from one sample, sequenced in a study of T cell responses to AZD1222 COVID-19 vaccine. Assay: immunoSEQ multiplex PCR; the TCRdb copy retains only in-frame clones and omits some. The sample records about 120,000 clones, over 75% being singletons. The sample was peripheral blood, taken on day 0 of MenACWY control vaccination. These TCRs come from an adult in good health.

J is TRBJ2-3 and V is TRBV2, with no clear D. This CDR3 has 11 amino acids. Germline V gene data show CDR1 as SNHLY and CDR2 as FYNNEI. V dropped 6 bases and J dropped 4 bases, with 5 bases sitting between them. CDR3 region: CASRLSDTQYF. DNA of the CDR3: TGTGCCAGCAGGTTATCAGATACGCAGTATTTT.

This clone was found a few times. The chain employs TRBV15 and TRBJ1-2; D not resolved. Germline values: CDR1 LNHNV, CDR2 YYDKDF (reference sequence). The CDR3 consists of 16 residues. Trimming removed 0 bases at V and 4 bases at J, with 15 bases between. CDR3 in amino acids: CATSRDRAVPAYGYTF. The CDR3 nucleotides are TGTGCCACCAGCAGAGATCGGGCAGTCCCAGCCTATGGCTACACCTTC.

This sequence joins TRBV7-9 and TRBJ2-7; 7 nucleotides align to TRBD2. From germline, CDR1 is SEHNR and CDR2 FQNEAQ (reference sequence). V lost 6 bases and J lost 0; bases outside the gene matches: 8. There are 15 residues in the CDR3. The chain's CDR3 is CASRPPAGHSYEQYF. The CDR3 bases are TGTGCCAGCAGGCCCCCAGCGGGGCACTCCTACGAGCAGTACTTC.

DNA for the CDR3: TGTGCCAGCAGCCAAGGTGCCTGGAGCTCTGGAAACACCATATATTTT. This codes for CASSQGAWSSGNTIYF. V gene TRBV4-2 combines with J gene TRBJ1-3; D not certain. There are 16 residues in the CDR3. Germline-derived CDR1 and CDR2 are LGHNA and YNFKEQ. V gave up 1 base and J gave up 0 bases, with 10 bases separating them.

J is TRBJ2-3 and V is TRBV5-4; TRBD2 might be the D (7 bases). The V gene's germline CDR1 is SGHNT and CDR2 YYREEE (reference sequence). Between the trimmed V and J ends, which lost 1 base and 0 bases, there was a span of 12 bases. This CDR3 is 16 amino acids long. CDR3 loop: CASSLPAGASTDTQYF. DNA of the CDR3: TGTGCCAGCAGCTTGCCCGCGGGGGCTAGCACAGATACGCAGTATTTT.

This clone was found a few times. The rearrangement links TRBV18 to TRBJ1-2; D possibly corresponds to TRBD1 (6 bases). The CDR3 runs 14 residues. Trimming stripped 2 bases from V and 8 bases from J, with 15 bases between. CDR1 is KGHSH and CDR2 is LQKENI in the germline V gene. The CDR3 nucleotides read TGTGCCAGCTCACCAGGGCAACAGGGAGGAGGCTACACCTTC. Protein: CASSPGQQGGGYTF.

The chain combines TRBV7-2 with TRBJ2-5; D perhaps matches TRBD1 (6 bases). V was cut by 2 bases and J by 5 bases, with 18 bases left in between. The CDR3 extends over 16 amino acids. In germline, CDR1 is SGHTA, CDR2 FQGNSA. The CDR3 coding sequence is TGTGCCAGCAGCTTATCAGCAGGGGTGACGGGGGAGACCCAGTACTTC. Translation: CASSLSAGVTGETQYF.